This T cell receptor (beta chain) was documented in a study of T-cell memory formation after mild COVID-19. The CDR3 has 16 residues. Trimming removed 0 bases from V and 1 base from J, with 9 bases in between. The germline CDR1 and CDR2 sequences are SGHVS and FNYEAQ. Study results and caveats: Cross-reactive memory seemingly joined, as some responding clones were found in pre-infection memory.

This clonotype was recorded a few times. Its antigen is unidentified. MiXCR, applied by TCRdb to the 5' RACE reads, yields one record per CDR3 protein. The table has approximately 570,000 distinct CDR3 sequences, under 20% seen once. This clonotype originated in an adult woman who had mild COVID-19 (a few samples of this study predate the infection). Cell type and time point are not known. Sequencing was performed on PBMCs or a T cell subset sorted from them (not recorded which). The chain employs TRBV7-6 and TRBJ2-2, with TRBD1 as a possible D gene (5 bases). CDR3 nucleotide sequence: TGTGCCAGCAGCTTAGCAGCAGGACAGAACACCGGGGAGCTGTTTTTT. It yields the protein CASSLAAGQNTGELFF.